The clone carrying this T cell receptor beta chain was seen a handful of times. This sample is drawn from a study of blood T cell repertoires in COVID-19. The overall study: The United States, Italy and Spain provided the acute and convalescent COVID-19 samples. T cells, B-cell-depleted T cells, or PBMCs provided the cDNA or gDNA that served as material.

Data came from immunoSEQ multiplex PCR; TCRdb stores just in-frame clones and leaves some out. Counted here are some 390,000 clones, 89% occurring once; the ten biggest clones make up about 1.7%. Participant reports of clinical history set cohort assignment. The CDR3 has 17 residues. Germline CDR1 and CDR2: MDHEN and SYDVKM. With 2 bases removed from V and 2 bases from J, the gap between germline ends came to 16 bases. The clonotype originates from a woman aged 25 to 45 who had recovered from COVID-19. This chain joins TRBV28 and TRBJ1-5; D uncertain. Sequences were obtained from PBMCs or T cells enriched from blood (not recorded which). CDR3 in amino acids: CASSLVREGYGNQPQHF. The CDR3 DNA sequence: TGTGCCAGCAGTTTAGTTCGGGAGGGCTACGGCAATCAGCCCCAGCATTTT. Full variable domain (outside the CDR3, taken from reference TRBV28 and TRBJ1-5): DVKVTQSSRYLVKRTGEKVFLECVQDMDHENMFWYRQDPGLGLRLIYFSYDVKMKEKGDIPEGYSVSREKKERFSLILESASTNQTSMYLCASSLVREGYGNQPQHFGDGTRLSIL.